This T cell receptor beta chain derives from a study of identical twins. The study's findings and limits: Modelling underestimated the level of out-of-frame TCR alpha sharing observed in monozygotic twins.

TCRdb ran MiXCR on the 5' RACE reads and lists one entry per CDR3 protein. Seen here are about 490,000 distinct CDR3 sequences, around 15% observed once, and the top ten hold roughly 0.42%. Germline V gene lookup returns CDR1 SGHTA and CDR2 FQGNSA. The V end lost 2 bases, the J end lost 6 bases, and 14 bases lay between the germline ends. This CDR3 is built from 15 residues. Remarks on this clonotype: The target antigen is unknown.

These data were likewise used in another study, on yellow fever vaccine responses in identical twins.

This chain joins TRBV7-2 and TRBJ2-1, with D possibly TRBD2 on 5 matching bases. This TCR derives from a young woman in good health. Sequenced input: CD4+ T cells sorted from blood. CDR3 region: CASSLTISSINEQFF. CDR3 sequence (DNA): TGTGCCAGCAGCTTAACAATTTCTAGCATCAATGAGCAGTTCTTC.